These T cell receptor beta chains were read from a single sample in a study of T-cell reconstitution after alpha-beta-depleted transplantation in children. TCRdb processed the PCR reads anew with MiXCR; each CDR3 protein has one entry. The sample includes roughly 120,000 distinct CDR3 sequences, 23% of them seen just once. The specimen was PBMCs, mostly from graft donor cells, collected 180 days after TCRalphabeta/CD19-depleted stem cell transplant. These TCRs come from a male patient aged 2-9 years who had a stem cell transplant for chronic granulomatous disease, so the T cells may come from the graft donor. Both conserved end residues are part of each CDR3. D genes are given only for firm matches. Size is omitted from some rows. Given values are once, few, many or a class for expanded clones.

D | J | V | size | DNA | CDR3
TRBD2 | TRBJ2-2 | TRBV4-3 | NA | TGCGCCAGCAGCCCGGGTAGCGGGGTCGCTACCGGGGAGCTGTTTTTT | CASSPGSGVATGELFF
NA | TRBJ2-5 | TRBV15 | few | TGTGCCACCTCCGCGGGACAACAAGAGACCCAGTACTTC | CATSAGQQETQYF
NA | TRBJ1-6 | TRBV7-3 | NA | TGTGCCAGCAGCTTAACGACAGTGGGAAACCCTTTCGCGGCCTATAATTCACCCCTCCACTTT | CASSLTTVGNPFAAYNSPLHF
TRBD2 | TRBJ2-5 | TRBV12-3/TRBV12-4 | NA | TGTGCCAGCAGATCAGGACTAGTCCAAGAGACCCAGTACTTC | CASRSGLVQETQYF
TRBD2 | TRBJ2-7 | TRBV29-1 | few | TGCAGCGTTGAAGTAACGGGAGGGGGGATAAGCTACGAGCAGTACTTC | CSVEVTGGGISYEQYF
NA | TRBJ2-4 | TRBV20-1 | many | TGCAGTGCCCCGCCGGGACCCACAAATAACATTCAGTACTTC | CSAPPGPTNNIQYF
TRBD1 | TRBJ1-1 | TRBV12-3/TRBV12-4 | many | TGTGCCAGCAGTTCTCGAGACAGGGTGAACACTGAAGCTTTCTTT | CASSSRDRVNTEAFF
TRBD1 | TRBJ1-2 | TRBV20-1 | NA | TGCAGTGCTAGAGGACAGGGGAGCCCCTATGGCTACACCTTC | CSARGQGSPYGYTF
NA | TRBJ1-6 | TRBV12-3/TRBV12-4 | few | TGTGCCAGCAGTTTAGGCAGCAGTGATTCACCCCTCCACTTT | CASSLGSSDSPLHF
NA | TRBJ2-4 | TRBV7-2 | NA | TGTGCCAGCAGTCATAGCTCGGCCAAAAACATTCAGTACTTC | CASSHSSAKNIQYF
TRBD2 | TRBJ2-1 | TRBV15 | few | TGTGCCACCAGCAGGCCGGGACTACACGGGAGCCGGAATGAGCAGTTCTTC | CATSRPGLHGSRNEQFF
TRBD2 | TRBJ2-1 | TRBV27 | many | TGTGCCAGCAGGCCCACTAGCGGGAGGGGCAATGAGCAGTTCTTC | CASRPTSGRGNEQFF
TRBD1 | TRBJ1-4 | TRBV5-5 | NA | TGTGCCAGCAGCCTCGTGGGACAGGGGGCACCTAATGAAAAACTGTTTTTT | CASSLVGQGAPNEKLFF
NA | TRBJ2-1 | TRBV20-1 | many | TGCAGTGCTTTATCACATTCCTACAATGAGCAGTTCTTC | CSALSHSYNEQFF
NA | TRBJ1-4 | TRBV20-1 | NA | TGCAGTGCTAGAAGTGTAGGTGAAAAACTGTTTTTT | CSARSVGEKLFF
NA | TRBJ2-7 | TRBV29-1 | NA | TGCAGCGTTTTCAGCCTCTCCTACGAGCAGTACTTC | CSVFSLSYEQYF
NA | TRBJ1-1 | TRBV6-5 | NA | TGTGCCAGCAGTTATCTCTCTGAAGCTTTCTTT | CASSYLSEAFF
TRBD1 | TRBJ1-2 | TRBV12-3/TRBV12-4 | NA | TGTGCCAGCAGAGACCCCGGGACAGGATTCTATGGCTACACCTTC | CASRDPGTGFYGYTF
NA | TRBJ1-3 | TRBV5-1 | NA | TGCGCCAGCAGCTTGTCGGGACCCTCTGGAAACACCATATATTTT | CASSLSGPSGNTIYF
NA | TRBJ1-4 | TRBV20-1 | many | TGCAGTGCCAGGGATGAAAAACTGTTTTTT | CSARDEKLFF
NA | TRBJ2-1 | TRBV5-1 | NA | TGCGCCAGCAGCTTGGTATATTTACGGAATGAGCAGTTCTTC | CASSLVYLRNEQFF
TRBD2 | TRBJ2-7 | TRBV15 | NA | TGTGCCACCAGCAGAGAGGTCGGTAGCGGGACGTCTAGCTCCTACGAGCAGTACTTC | CATSREVGSGTSSSYEQYF
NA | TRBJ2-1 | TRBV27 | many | TGTGCCAGCAGTTTCGTCTCTAGCGTTCCGAATGAGCAGTTCTTC | CASSFVSSVPNEQFF
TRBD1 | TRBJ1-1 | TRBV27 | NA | TGTGCCAGCAGCCCATATTCAGGACAGGGCGTGAACACTGAAGCTTTCTTT | CASSPYSGQGVNTEAFF
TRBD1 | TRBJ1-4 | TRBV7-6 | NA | TGTGCCAGCAGCTTAGGCGGGACAGGGATTGAAAAACTGTTTTTT | CASSLGGTGIEKLFF
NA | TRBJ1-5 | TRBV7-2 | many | TGTGCCAGCAGCCCACAAGGGATAGACGAGCCCCAGCATTTT | CASSPQGIDEPQHF
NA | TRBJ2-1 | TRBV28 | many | TGTGCCAGCAGGGCCAAGTATACTCCAAACCCGGCTAGGGATGAGCAGTTCTTC | CASRAKYTPNPARDEQFF
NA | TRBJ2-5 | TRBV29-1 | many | TGCAGCGTTTTGGGAGAGACCCAGTACTTC | CSVLGETQYF
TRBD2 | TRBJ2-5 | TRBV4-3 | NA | TGCGCCAGCAGTTTCCGGCAGGCTAGCGGGACGCAGACCCAGTACTTC | CASSFRQASGTQTQYF
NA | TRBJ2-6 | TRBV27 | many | TGTGCCAGCAGTCCTAACGGGGCCAACGTCCTGACTTTC | CASSPNGANVLTF
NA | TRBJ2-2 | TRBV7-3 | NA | TGTGCCAGCAGCTTACTCCCTACGAACACCGGGGAGCTGTTTTTT | CASSLLPTNTGELFF
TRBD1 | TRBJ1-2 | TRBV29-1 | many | TGCAGCGTCGCTGGGACAGGGCACGGCTACACCTTC | CSVAGTGHGYTF
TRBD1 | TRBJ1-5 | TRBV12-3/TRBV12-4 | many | TGTGCCAGCAGTTTAGCCCTAGGACAGGGGTTTGATCAGCCCCAGCATTTT | CASSLALGQGFDQPQHF
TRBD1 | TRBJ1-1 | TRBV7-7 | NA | TGTGCCAGCAGCTTAGAACAGGGGGCTGAAGCTTTCTTT | CASSLEQGAEAFF